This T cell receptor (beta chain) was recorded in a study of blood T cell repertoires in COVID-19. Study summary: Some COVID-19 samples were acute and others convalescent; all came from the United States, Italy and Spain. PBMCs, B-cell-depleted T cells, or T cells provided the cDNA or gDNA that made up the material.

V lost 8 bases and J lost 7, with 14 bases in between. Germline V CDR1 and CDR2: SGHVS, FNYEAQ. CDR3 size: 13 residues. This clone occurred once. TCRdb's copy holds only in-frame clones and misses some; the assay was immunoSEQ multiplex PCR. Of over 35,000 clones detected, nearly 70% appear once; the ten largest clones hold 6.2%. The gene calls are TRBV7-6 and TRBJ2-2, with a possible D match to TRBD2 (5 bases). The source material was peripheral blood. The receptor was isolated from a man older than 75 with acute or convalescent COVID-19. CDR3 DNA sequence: TGTGCCAGCCTACCACTACGGGGCGGGGAGCTGTTTTTT. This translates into CASLPLRGGELFF.